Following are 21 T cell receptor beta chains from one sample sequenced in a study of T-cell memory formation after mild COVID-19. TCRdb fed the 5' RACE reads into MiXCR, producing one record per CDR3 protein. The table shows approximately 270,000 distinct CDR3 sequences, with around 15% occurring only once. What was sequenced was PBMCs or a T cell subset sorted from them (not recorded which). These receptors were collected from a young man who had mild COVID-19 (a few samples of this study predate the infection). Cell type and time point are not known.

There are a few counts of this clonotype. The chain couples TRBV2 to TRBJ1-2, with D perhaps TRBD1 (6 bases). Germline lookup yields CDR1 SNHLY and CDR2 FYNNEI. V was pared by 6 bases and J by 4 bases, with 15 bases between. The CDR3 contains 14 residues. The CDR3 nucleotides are TGTGCCAGCAGCTGGACAGTAAAGAGCTATGGCTACACCTTC. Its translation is CASSWTVKSYGYTF.

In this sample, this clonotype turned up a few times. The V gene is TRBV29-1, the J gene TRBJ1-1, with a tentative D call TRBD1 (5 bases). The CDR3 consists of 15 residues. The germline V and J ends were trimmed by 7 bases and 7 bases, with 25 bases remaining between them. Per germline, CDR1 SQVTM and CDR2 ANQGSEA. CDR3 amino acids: CSALPGQGDFYEAFF. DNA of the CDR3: TGCAGCGCGTTACCGGGGCAGGGAGATTTTTATGAAGCTTTCTTT.

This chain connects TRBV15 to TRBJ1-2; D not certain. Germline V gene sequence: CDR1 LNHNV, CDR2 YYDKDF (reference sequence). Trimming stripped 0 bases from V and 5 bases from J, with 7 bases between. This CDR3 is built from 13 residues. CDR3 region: CATSRDGVYGYTF. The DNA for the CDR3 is TGTGCCACCAGCAGAGACGGGGTTTATGGCTACACCTTC.

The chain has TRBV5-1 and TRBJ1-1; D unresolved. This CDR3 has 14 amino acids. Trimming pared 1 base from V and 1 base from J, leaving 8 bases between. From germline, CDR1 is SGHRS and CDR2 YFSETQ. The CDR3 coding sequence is TGCGCCAGCAGCTTGATGGGCTGGAACACTGAAGCTTTCTTT. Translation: CASSLMGWNTEAFF.

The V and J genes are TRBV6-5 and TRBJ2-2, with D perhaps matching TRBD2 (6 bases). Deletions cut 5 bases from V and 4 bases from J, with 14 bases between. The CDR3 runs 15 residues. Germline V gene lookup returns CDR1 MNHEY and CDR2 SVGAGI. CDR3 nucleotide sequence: TGTGCCAGCAGTAGCCCGCGGGACGGCACCGGGGAGCTGTTTTTT. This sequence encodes CASSSPRDGTGELFF.

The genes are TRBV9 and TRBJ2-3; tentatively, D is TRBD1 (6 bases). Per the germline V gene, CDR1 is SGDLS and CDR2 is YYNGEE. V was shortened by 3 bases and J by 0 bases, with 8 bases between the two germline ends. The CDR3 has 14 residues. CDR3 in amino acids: CASSGGTSTDTQYF. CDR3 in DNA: TGTGCCAGCAGCGGTGGGACAAGCACAGATACGCAGTATTTT.

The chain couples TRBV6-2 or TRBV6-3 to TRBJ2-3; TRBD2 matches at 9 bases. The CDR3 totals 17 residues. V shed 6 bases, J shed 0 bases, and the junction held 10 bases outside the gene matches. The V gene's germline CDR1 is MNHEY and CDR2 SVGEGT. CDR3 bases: TGTGCCAGCAGGTCAAGGACTAGCGCCTCTAGCACAGATACGCAGTATTTT. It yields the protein CASRSRTSASSTDTQYF.

CDR3 residues: CAWGRNSYEQYF. CDR3 DNA sequence: TGTGCCTGGGGACGCAACTCCTACGAGCAGTACTTC. The chain couples TRBV30 to TRBJ2-7; D is undetermined. Germline values: CDR1 GTSNPN, CDR2 SVGIG (reference sequence). Trimming shortened V by 5 bases and J by 0 bases, and 8 bases separated the two germline ends. The CDR3 loop spans 12 amino acids.

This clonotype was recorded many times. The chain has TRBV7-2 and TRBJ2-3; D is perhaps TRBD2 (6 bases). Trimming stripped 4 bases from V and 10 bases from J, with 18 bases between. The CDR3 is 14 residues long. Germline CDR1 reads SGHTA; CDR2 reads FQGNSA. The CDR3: CASSSGTGVWAQYF. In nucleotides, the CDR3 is TGTGCCAGCAGCTCCGGGACTGGGGTCTGGGCGCAGTATTTT.

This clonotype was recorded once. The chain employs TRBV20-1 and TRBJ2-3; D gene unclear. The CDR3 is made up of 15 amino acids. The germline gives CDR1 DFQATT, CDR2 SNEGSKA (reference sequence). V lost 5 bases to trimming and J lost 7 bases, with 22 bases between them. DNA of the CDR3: TGCAGTGCTCCGAGACGGAAGACGGGTTGGAATACGCAGTATTTT. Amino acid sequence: CSAPRRKTGWNTQYF.

Written as DNA, the CDR3 is TGCGCCAGCAGCTCCCACGGGGGGCCGTACCAAGAGACCCAGTACTTC. Its protein is CASSSHGGPYQETQYF. This chain links TRBV5-1 with TRBJ2-5, with a possible D match to TRBD2 (7 bases). There are 16 residues in the CDR3. Trimming shortened V by 3 bases and J by 0 bases, and 15 bases separated the two germline ends. Germline lookup yields CDR1 SGHRS and CDR2 YFSETQ.

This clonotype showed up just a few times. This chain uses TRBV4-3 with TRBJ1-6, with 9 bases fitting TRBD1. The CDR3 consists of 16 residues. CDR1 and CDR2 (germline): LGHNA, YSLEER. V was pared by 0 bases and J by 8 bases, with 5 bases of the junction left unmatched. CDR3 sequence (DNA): TGCGCCAGCAGCCAAGATCCGGGACAGGGATATTCACCCCTCCACTTT. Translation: CASSQDPGQGYSPLHF.

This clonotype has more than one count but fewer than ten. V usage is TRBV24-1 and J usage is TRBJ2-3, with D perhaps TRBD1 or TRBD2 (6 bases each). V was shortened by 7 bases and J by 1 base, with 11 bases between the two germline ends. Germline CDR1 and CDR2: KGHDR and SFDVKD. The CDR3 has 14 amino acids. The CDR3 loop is CATSPGEGTDTQYF. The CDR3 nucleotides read TGTGCCACCAGCCCAGGGGAGGGCACAGATACGCAGTATTTT.

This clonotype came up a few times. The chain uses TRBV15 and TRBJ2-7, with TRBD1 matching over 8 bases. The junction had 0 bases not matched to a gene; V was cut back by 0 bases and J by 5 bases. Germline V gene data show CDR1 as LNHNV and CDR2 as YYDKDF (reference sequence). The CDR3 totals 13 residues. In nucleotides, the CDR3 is TGTGCCACCAGCAGAGAGGACAGGGACGAGCAGTACTTC. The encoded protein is CATSREDRDEQYF.

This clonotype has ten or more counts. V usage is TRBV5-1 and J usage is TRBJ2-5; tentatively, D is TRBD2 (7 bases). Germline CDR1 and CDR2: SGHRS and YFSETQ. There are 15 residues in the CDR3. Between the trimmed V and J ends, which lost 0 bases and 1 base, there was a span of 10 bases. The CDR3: CASSLAGGIQETQYF. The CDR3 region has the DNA TGCGCCAGCAGCTTGGCGGGGGGCATCCAAGAGACCCAGTACTTC.

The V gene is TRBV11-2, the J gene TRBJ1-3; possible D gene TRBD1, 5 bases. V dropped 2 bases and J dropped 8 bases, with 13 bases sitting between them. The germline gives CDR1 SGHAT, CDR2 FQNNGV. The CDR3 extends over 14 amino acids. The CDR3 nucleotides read TGTGCCAGCAGCTTACGAAGGGGCGAAGACACCATATATTTT. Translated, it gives CASSLRRGEDTIYF.

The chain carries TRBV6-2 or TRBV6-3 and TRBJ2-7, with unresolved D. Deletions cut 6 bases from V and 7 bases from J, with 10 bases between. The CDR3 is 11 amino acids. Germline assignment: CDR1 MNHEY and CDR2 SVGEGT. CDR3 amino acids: CASSNFREQYF. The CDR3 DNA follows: TGTGCCAGCAGCAACTTTCGAGAGCAGTACTTC.

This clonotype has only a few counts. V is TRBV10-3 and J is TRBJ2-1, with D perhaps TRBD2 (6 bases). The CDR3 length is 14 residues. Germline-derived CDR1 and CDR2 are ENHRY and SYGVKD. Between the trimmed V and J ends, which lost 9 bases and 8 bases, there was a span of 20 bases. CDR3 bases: TGTGCCATTACCGGAGGGACGGGGACGTATGAGCAGTTCTTC. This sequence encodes CAITGGTGTYEQFF.

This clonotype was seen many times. CDR3 nucleotides: TGCGCCAGCAGCTTGGATTCCGGGGAGCTGTTTTTT. Its protein is CASSLDSGELFF. The gene calls are TRBV5-1 and TRBJ2-2; D unresolved. The CDR3 covers 12 residues. V dropped 0 bases and J dropped 6 bases, with 3 bases sitting between them. Germline CDR1 and CDR2: SGHRS and YFSETQ.

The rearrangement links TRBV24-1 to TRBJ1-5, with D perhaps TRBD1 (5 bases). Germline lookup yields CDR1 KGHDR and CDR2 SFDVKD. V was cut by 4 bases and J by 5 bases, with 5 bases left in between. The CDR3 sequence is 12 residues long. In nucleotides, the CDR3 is TGTGCCACCAGTGAGGGGGATCAGCCCCAGCATTTT. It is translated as CATSEGDQPQHF.

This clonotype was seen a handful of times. CDR3 loop: CASRSIGGYTF. The DNA of the CDR3 is TGTGCCAGCAGGTCTATAGGAGGCTACACCTTC. The gene calls are TRBV7-2 and TRBJ1-2; D uncertain. The CDR3 is made up of 11 amino acids. CDR1 and CDR2 from the germline V gene are SGHTA and FQGNSA. Trimming removed 6 bases at V and 8 bases at J, with 10 bases between.